A single sample is the source of the 25 T cell receptor beta chains below, sequenced in a study of cytomegalovirus exposure and HLA in healthy donors. Researchers ran the PCR with 60 Vbeta and 13 Jbeta primers. Using immunoSEQ multiplex PCR, the repertoire was profiled, and TCRdb retains in-frame clones only, with some absent. The sample carries more than 150,000 clones, roughly 82% recorded once. The sequenced sample was PBMCs. Every receptor here comes from a man aged 40-49 years in good health and CMV-seronegative.

J is TRBJ2-5 and V is TRBV9, with D perhaps TRBD1 (6 bases). Germline values: CDR1 SGDLS, CDR2 YYNGEE. The V end was cut by 6 bases, the J end by 2 bases, with 11 bases between. This CDR3 is built from 13 residues. CDR3 nucleotide sequence: TGTGCCAGCACCGGGACACAGCAAGAGACCCAGTACTTC. This codes for CASTGTQQETQYF.

Worth noting for this clone: The sample contains more than one DNA sequence encoding this CDR3. The rearrangement joins TRBV18 to TRBJ2-7; 10 nucleotides agree with TRBD1. Germline trimming cut 3 bases from V and 3 bases from J; bases unmatched to any gene: 2. Germline V lookup: CDR1 KGHSH, CDR2 LQKENI. The CDR3 sequence is 14 residues long. The CDR3 loop is CASSPGTGVYEQYF. DNA of the CDR3: TGTGCCAGCTCACCCGGGACAGGGGTCTACGAGCAGTACTTC.

V gene TRBV6-5 combines with J gene TRBJ2-3, with D perhaps TRBD2 (6 bases). Trimming shortened V by 5 bases and J by 2 bases, and 11 bases separated the two germline ends. The CDR3 spans 14 residues. Germline loops: CDR1 MNHEY, CDR2 SVGAGI. CDR3 in amino acids: CASSTGLPTDTQYF. For the CDR3, the DNA is TGTGCCAGCAGTACGGGACTTCCCACAGATACGCAGTATTTT.

The chain employs TRBV18 and TRBJ1-5, with D tentatively TRBD1 (6 bases). The V end lost 6 bases, the J end lost 2 bases, and 11 bases lay between the germline ends. This CDR3 has 14 residues. The germline gives CDR1 KGHSH, CDR2 LQKENI. CDR3 in amino acids: CASSTGLGNQPQHF. The CDR3 region has the DNA TGTGCCAGCTCCACAGGGTTGGGCAATCAGCCCCAGCATTTT.

This chain joins TRBV6-5 and TRBJ2-2, with 9 bases that match TRBD1. V shed 7 bases and J 7 bases; nucleotides not matched to a gene: 7. CDR1 and CDR2 (germline): MNHEY, SVGAGI. This CDR3 is 14 amino acids long. The CDR3 nucleotides are TGTGCCAGCATTCAAACAGGGGGCGGCGGGGAGCTGTTTTTT. Translating it yields CASIQTGGGGELFF.

V is TRBV4-3 and J is TRBJ1-2; the match to TRBD1 covers 8 bases. This CDR3 is built from 17 residues. The germline gives CDR1 LGHNA, CDR2 YSLEER. J gave up 8 bases and V 0 bases, and 14 bases lay outside the gene matches. As DNA, the CDR3 is TGCGCCAGCAGCCAAGATCGGAGCGGGACAGGCCGGCGAGGCTACACCTTC. Translation: CASSQDRSGTGRRGYTF.

To note about this clone: This specimen includes other DNA sequences encoding the same CDR3. The rearrangement links TRBV19 to TRBJ2-5; tentatively, D is TRBD1 (7 bases). This CDR3 contains 15 residues. Per germline, CDR1 LNHDA and CDR2 SQIVND (reference sequence). V lost 1 base, J lost 1 base, and 10 bases lay in between. The CDR3 sequence: CASSIGGTVQETQYF. CDR3 DNA: TGTGCCAGTAGTATAGGCGGGACAGTCCAAGAGACCCAGTACTTC. Drawing the rest from reference TRBV19 and TRBJ2-5, the complete variable domain is DGGITQSPKYLFRKEGQNVTLSCEQNLNHDAMYWYRQDPGQGLRLIYYSQIVNDFQKGDIAEGYSVSREKKESFPLTVTSAQKNPTAFYLCASSIGGTVQETQYFGPGTRLLVL.

The rearrangement uses TRBV29-1 and TRBJ1-3, with D perhaps matching TRBD1 (5 bases). Per germline, CDR1 SQVTM and CDR2 ANQGSEA. The CDR3 is 13 residues long. The V gene lost 3 bases and the J gene lost 3 bases, with 9 bases spanning the gap. The CDR3 reads CSVDSGYGNTIYF. The CDR3 nucleotides are TGCAGCGTTGATTCAGGGTATGGAAACACCATATATTTT.

This clone appeared a few times. The V call is TRBV27, the J call TRBJ2-7, with 10 bases aligning to TRBD1. This CDR3 has 17 amino acids. Germline trimming cut 5 bases from V and 5 bases from J; bases unmatched to any gene: 15. CDR1 is MNHEY and CDR2 is SMNVEV in the germline V gene (reference sequence). CDR3 coding DNA: TGTGCCAGCAGTCCCCGGGACAGGGGAAAGTCTAGCAACGAGCAGTACTTC. Protein: CASSPRDRGKSSNEQYF.

V usage is TRBV6-5 and J usage is TRBJ2-5, with D perhaps matching TRBD2 (5 bases). Germline V gene data show CDR1 as MNHEY and CDR2 as SVGAGI. V lost 10 bases to trimming and J lost 0 bases, with 18 bases between them. CDR3 length: 15 residues. CDR3 nucleotide sequence: TGTGCCACCCAAATACGGAGGCTCAACCAAGAGACCCAGTACTTC. Translation: CATQIRRLNQETQYF.

The chain recombines TRBV6-5 with TRBJ1-1, with a tentative D call TRBD1 (5 bases). Between the trimmed V and J ends, which lost 2 bases and 1 base, there was a span of 11 bases. The CDR3 is 15 residues long. Germline CDR1 and CDR2: MNHEY and SVGAGI. CDR3 sequence reads: CASSYPSRGNTEAFF. CDR3 coding DNA: TGTGCCAGCAGTTACCCCTCTAGGGGGAACACTGAAGCTTTCTTT.

The chain uses TRBV4-3 and TRBJ1-2, with 9 nucleotides matching TRBD1. The ends lost 3 bases at V and 4 bases at J; junction bases unmatched: 3. The germline CDR1 and CDR2 sequences are LGHNA and YSLEER. This CDR3 contains 14 residues. CDR3 DNA: TGCGCCAGCAGCCAGGGACAGGGTGGCTATGGCTACACCTTC. Its protein is CASSQGQGGYGYTF.

This chain uses TRBV2 with TRBJ1-4; 10 nucleotides line up with TRBD1. CDR1 is SNHLY and CDR2 is FYNNEI in the germline V gene. This CDR3 has 14 amino acids. V shed 5 bases and J 8 bases; nucleotides not matched to a gene: 5. In nucleotides, the CDR3 is TGTGCCAGCAGTTGGGACAGGGGATCCGAAAAACTGTTTTTT. Translation: CASSWDRGSEKLFF.

The chain joins TRBV2 to TRBJ2-1; weak D call: TRBD2 (6 bases). Trimming removed 8 bases at V and 12 bases at J, with 14 bases between. The CDR3 is 11 amino acids. CDR1 and CDR2 from the germline V gene are SNHLY and FYNNEI. The CDR3: CASDGGVTQFF. CDR3 coding DNA: TGTGCCAGCGATGGCGGGGTAACGCAGTTCTTC.

The chain couples TRBV6-5 to TRBJ1-4; the D gene is possibly TRBD1 (5 bases). Trimming took off 0 bases at V and 8 bases at J, with 10 bases between the two ends. Looked up from germline, CDR1 is MNHEY and CDR2 is SVGAGI. CDR3 size: 14 residues. In nucleotides, the CDR3 is TGTGCCAGCAGTTACTCGGGGAAGGGGGAAAAACTGTTTTTT. Its translation: CASSYSGKGEKLFF.

The chain links TRBV5-4 to TRBJ2-1, with 8 bases matching TRBD2. This CDR3 has 15 residues. Trimming cost V 4 bases and J 8 bases; bases outside gene matches: 11. Germline V CDR1 and CDR2: SGHNT, YYREEE (reference sequence). Written as DNA, the CDR3 is TGTGCCAGCAGCGCCATCGGGGGGGCCTTCCATGAGCAGTTCTTC. It is translated as CASSAIGGAFHEQFF.

The chain joins TRBV4-1 to TRBJ2-1; D ambiguous. The CDR3 is made up of 15 amino acids. Per germline, CDR1 MGHRA and CDR2 YSYEKL. Trimming removed 0 bases from V and 6 bases from J, with 12 bases in between. CDR3 sequence (DNA): TGCGCCAGCAGCCAAGAGTCGGGTTTGGGCAATGAGCAGTTCTTC. Encoded protein: CASSQESGLGNEQFF.

This clone was found a few times. V usage is TRBV18 and J usage is TRBJ2-6; D may be TRBD1 (6 bases). Trimming removed 3 bases at V and 2 bases at J, with 14 bases between. CDR3 length: 17 amino acids. Per the germline V gene, CDR1 is KGHSH and CDR2 is LQKENI. The CDR3 region has the DNA TGTGCCAGCTCACCGTTGACAGGTTTGGCTGGGGCCAACGTCCTGACTTTC. Amino acids: CASSPLTGLAGANVLTF.

The chain employs TRBV6-1 and TRBJ2-5; D may be TRBD2 (6 bases). This CDR3 has 11 residues. Germline assignment: CDR1 MNHNS and CDR2 SASEGT. The CDR3 sequence is CAGGMRETQYF. The DNA for the CDR3 is TGTGCGGGCGGGATGCGAGAGACCCAGTACTTC.

The gene calls are TRBV18 and TRBJ2-3, with 8 bases identical to TRBD2. The CDR3 consists of 14 residues. Germline lookup yields CDR1 KGHSH and CDR2 LQKENI. The J segment lost 1 base and the V segment lost 6 bases, leaving 3 bases of the junction unmatched. The DNA of the CDR3 is TGTGCCAGCTCGTCTAGCGGGCGCACAGATACGCAGTATTTT. Its protein product is CASSSSGRTDTQYF.

In its sample, this clone was seen once. The chain recombines TRBV4-3 with TRBJ2-3; D is perhaps TRBD1 (5 bases). Germline CDR1 is LGHNA and CDR2 is YSLEER. The CDR3 runs to 15 residues. V was cut by 3 bases and J by 3 bases, with 13 bases left in between. The CDR3 protein is CASSQSAQGTDTQYF. CDR3 nucleotide sequence: TGCGCCAGCAGCCAGTCGGCGCAGGGAACAGATACGCAGTATTTT.

CDR3 DNA: TGTGCCAGCAGCTTCCAGACAGGGAGCACAGATACGCAGTATTTT. It specifies CASSFQTGSTDTQYF. V usage is TRBV7-2 and J usage is TRBJ2-3, with 7 bases fitting TRBD1. This CDR3 spans 15 amino acids. Germline V gives CDR1 SGHTA, CDR2 FQGNSA. V dropped 3 bases and J dropped 0; count of bases not matched to a gene: 3.

V usage is TRBV5-4 and J usage is TRBJ2-7; 7 nucleotides agree with TRBD1. Germline CDR1 reads SGHNT; CDR2 reads YYREEE (reference sequence). The V and J ends lost 0 bases and 0 bases, in that order; junction bases with no gene match: 6. This CDR3 is built from 16 residues. In nucleotides, the CDR3 is TGTGCCAGCAGCTTGGTGGGACAGTCTCCCTCCTACGAGCAGTACTTC. It yields the protein CASSLVGQSPSYEQYF.

V and J are TRBV27 and TRBJ1-6; TRBD1 matches 10 bases. This CDR3 is 15 amino acids long. Unmatched junction bases numbered 9, after V lost 6 bases and J lost 10 bases. Germline CDR1 reads MNHEY; CDR2 reads SMNVEV (reference sequence). CDR3 protein: CASRGGTGAASPLHF. CDR3 coding DNA: TGTGCCAGCAGGGGAGGGACAGGGGCAGCATCACCCCTCCACTTT.

This chain connects TRBV9 to TRBJ1-2; TRBD1 matches 7 bases. Germline-derived CDR1 and CDR2 are SGDLS and YYNGEE. J lost 4 bases, V lost 1 base, and 4 bases had no gene match. The CDR3 is 14 residues long. The CDR3 bases are TGTGCCAGCAGCGTACAACAGGGGCCCTATGGCTACACCTTC. Translating it yields CASSVQQGPYGYTF. The variable domain in full, with the rest retrieved from reference TRBV9 and TRBJ1-2, is DSGVTQTPKHLITATGQRVTLRCSPRSGDLSVYWYQQSLDQGLQFLIQYYNGEERAKGNILERFSAQQFPDLHSELNLSSLELGDSALYFCASSVQQGPYGYTFGSGTRLTVV.